This record covers a single T cell receptor (beta chain). The assay was immunoSEQ multiplex PCR, and TCRdb's table has in-frame clones only and misses some. The sample consists of 200,000 to 250,000 clones, around 80% of them appearing once. The length of the CDR3 is 16 residues. This entry is derived from a study of blood T cell repertoires in COVID-19. The receptor was derived from a woman aged 18-30 years with acute or convalescent COVID-19. V is TRBV12-2 and J is TRBJ2-7; the table assigns TRBD2, which was not confirmed against the DNA. TRBV12-2 is assigned pseudogene status. What was sequenced was peripheral blood. The CDR3 loop is CASPSPGEKRLANQYF. The DNA for the CDR3 is TGTGCAAGTCCCTCCCCGGGGGAAAAACGTCTCGCTAATCAGTACTTC.